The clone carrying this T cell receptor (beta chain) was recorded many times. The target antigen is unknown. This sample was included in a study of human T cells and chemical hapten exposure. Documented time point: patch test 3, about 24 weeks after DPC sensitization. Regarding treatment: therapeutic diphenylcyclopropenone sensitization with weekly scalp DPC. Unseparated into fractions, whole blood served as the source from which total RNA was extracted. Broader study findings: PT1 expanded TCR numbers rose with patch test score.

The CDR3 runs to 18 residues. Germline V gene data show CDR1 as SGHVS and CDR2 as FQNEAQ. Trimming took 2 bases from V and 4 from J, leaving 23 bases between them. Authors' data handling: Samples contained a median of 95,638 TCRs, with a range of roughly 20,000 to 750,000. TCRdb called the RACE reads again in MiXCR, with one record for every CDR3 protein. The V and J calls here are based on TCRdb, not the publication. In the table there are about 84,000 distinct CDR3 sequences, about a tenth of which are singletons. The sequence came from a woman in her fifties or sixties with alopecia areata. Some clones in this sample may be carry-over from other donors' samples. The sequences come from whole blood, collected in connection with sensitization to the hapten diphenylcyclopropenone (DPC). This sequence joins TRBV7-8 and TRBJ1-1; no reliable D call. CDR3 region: CASSLRRARGDAGTEAFF. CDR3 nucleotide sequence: TGTGCCAGCAGCTTAAGAAGGGCCCGTGGAGACGCGGGCACTGAAGCTTTCTTT. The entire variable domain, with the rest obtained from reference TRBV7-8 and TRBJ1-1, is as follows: GAGVSQSPRYKVAKRGQDVALRCDPISGHVSLFWYQQALGQGPEFLTYFQNEAQLDKSGLPSDRFFAERPEGSVSTLKIQRTQQEDSAVYLCASSLRRARGDAGTEAFFGQGTRLTVV.